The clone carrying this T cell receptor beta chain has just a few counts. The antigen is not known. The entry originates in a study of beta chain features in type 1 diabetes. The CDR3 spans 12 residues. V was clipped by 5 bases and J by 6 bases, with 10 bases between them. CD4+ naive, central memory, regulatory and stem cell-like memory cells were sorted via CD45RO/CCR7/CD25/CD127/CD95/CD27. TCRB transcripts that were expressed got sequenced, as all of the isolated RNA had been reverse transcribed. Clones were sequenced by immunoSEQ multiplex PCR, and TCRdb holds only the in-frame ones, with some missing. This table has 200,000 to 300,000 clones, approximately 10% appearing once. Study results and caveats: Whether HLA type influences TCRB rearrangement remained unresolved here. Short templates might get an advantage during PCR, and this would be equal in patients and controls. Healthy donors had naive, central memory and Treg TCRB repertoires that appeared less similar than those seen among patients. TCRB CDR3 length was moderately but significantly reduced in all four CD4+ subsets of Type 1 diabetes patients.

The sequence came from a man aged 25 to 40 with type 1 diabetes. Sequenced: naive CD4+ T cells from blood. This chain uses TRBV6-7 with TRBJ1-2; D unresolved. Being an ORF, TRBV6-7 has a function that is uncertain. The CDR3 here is CASSPGRDGYTF. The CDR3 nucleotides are TGTGCCAGCAGTCCCGGGCGGGATGGCTACACCTTC.